One sample yielded the 17 T cell receptor beta chains listed below, sequenced in a study of T cells after posttransplantation cyclophosphamide (dated by TCRdb to the mid-2010s). The protocol used for the library was the immunoSEQ multiplex PCR assay. TCRdb took this table from immuneACCESS and kept in-frame rearrangements with V and J called. Such tables lack part of the clones; where checked against another copy, unresolved V genes explain under half of the gap, and the rest is unexplained. The sample contains tens of thousands of clones, 93% of them found a single time. The ten largest clones capture under 3% of the sample. The specimen sequenced was PBMCs. The receptors come from a woman aged 25 to 39 in good health and a related stem cell transplant donor.

This chain uses TRBV5-5 with TRBJ1-5; no firm D call. Germline V gene data show CDR1 as SGHKS and CDR2 as YYEKEE (reference sequence). The CDR3 extends over 15 amino acids. The V end was cut by 4 bases, the J end by 1 base, with 12 bases between. The CDR3 loop reads CASSHRLQSNQPQHF. The CDR3 DNA reads as TGTGCCAGCAGCCATCGACTACAGAGCAATCAGCCCCAGCATTTT.

This chain links TRBV6-5 with TRBJ2-3; D not resolved. Trimming took 6 bases from V and 2 from J, leaving 6 bases between them. The CDR3 is 12 residues long. Germline CDR1 is MNHEY and CDR2 is SVGAGI. In DNA form, the CDR3 reads TGTGCCAGCAGGACTTCCACAGATACGCAGTATTTT. This gives the protein CASRTSTDTQYF.

The chain uses TRBV2 and TRBJ1-4; D might be TRBD1 (5 bases). Germline V gives CDR1 SNHLY, CDR2 FYNNEI. This CDR3 has 13 residues. The V and J ends lost 6 bases and 10 bases respectively, with 15 bases between them. DNA of the CDR3: TGTGCCAGCAGGTCTGGGACCTCGGGAAAACTGTTTTTT. This codes for CASRSGTSGKLFF. The full variable domain, completed using reference TRBV2 and TRBJ1-4, is EPEVTQTPSHQVTQMGQEVILRCVPISNHLYFYWYRQILGQKVEFLVSFYNNEISEKSEIFDDQFSVERPDGSNFTLKIRSTKLEDSAMYFCASRSGTSGKLFFGSGTQLSVL.

The rearrangement links TRBV19 to TRBJ1-6; tentative D call: TRBD1 (6 bases). CDR1 and CDR2 (germline): LNHDA, SQIVND (reference sequence). CDR3 size: 16 residues. Trimming shortened V by 0 bases and J by 7 bases, and 13 bases separated the two germline ends. The CDR3 here is CASSIDRVTGNSPLHF. The CDR3 bases are TGTGCCAGTAGTATAGATCGTGTGACAGGCAATTCACCCCTCCACTTT.

The chain carries TRBV4-3 and TRBJ2-3; perhaps TRBD2 as D (6 bases). This CDR3 has 16 residues. The germline gives CDR1 LGHNA, CDR2 YSLEER. Deletions cut 6 bases from V and 2 bases from J, with 18 bases between. CDR3 in DNA: TGCGCCAGCAGGCGCGGGACCCAGCCCGACACAGATACGCAGTATTTT. Translation: CASRRGTQPDTDTQYF.

The V and J genes are TRBV6-5 and TRBJ1-2; 8 bases line up with TRBD1. The germline V gene has CDR1 MNHEY and CDR2 SVGAGI. V lost 5 bases and J lost 8; bases outside the gene matches: 7. This CDR3 region has 13 residues. The CDR3 here is CASSRGQARGYTF. In nucleotides, the CDR3 is TGTGCCAGCAGTCGGGGACAGGCGAGGGGCTACACCTTC.

This clone was counted once. The chain employs TRBV7-9 and TRBJ1-1; no definite D call. The CDR3 contains 13 residues. V was cut by 5 bases and J by 1 base, with 8 bases left in between. Germline CDR1 reads SEHNR; CDR2 reads FQNEAQ (reference sequence). CDR3 in amino acids: CASSTSWNTEAFF. CDR3 nucleotides: TGTGCCAGCAGCACTTCCTGGAACACTGAAGCTTTCTTT.

This clone was detected once. The genes are TRBV20-1 and TRBJ1-4, with no clear D. Germline V gene data show CDR1 as DFQATT and CDR2 as SNEGSKA (reference sequence). CDR3 size: 11 residues. V lost 6 bases to trimming and J lost 8 bases, with 10 bases between them. The CDR3 DNA reads TGCAGTGCCAAAATTGGGGAAAAACTGTTTTTT. It codes for CSAKIGEKLFF.

The genes are TRBV7-6 and TRBJ1-2, with 7 bases that match TRBD1. J gave up 4 bases and V 6 bases, and 8 bases lay outside the gene matches. In germline, CDR1 is SGHVS, CDR2 FNYEAQ. CDR3 length: 14 residues. CDR3 DNA: TGTGCCAGCAGTCCTGGACAGGAGGGCTATGGCTACACCTTC. This translates into CASSPGQEGYGYTF.

The rearrangement links TRBV7-2 to TRBJ2-5, with TRBD2 matching over 12 bases. Trimming took 5 bases from V and 7 from J; bases not matched to a gene: 2. This CDR3 region has 13 residues. CDR1 is SGHTA, CDR2 FQGNSA, per germline. The CDR3 loop is CASSVGLAGTQYF. The CDR3 bases are TGTGCCAGCAGCGTGGGACTAGCGGGGACCCAGTACTTC. The whole variable domain, filled in from reference TRBV7-2 and TRBJ2-5, reads GAGVSQSPSNKVTEKGKDVELRCDPISGHTALYWYRQSLGQGLEFLIYFQGNSAPDKSGLPSDRFSAERTGGSVSTLTIQRTQQEDSAVYLCASSVGLAGTQYFGPGTRLLVL.

The rearrangement joins TRBV28 to TRBJ2-5; D unclear. Germline loops: CDR1 MDHEN, CDR2 SYDVKM. V shed 2 bases and J shed 5 bases, with 9 bases lying between them. The CDR3 has 13 residues. CDR3 bases: TGTGCCAGCAGTTTACGGTTACCGGAGACCCAGTACTTC. It codes for CASSLRLPETQYF. Full variable domain (outside the CDR3, taken from reference TRBV28 and TRBJ2-5): DVKVTQSSRYLVKRTGEKVFLECVQDMDHENMFWYRQDPGLGLRLIYFSYDVKMKEKGDIPEGYSVSREKKERFSLILESASTNQTSMYLCASSLRLPETQYFGPGTRLLVL.

The chain links TRBV14 to TRBJ1-5; the D is unclear. This CDR3 has 15 amino acids. Germline-derived CDR1 and CDR2 are SGHDN and FVKESK. V was shortened by 4 bases and J by 5 bases, with 15 bases between the two germline ends. The CDR3 nucleotides are TGTGCCAGCAGCCCTCTTCAGGATAAGGATCAGCCCCAGCATTTT. Translating it yields CASSPLQDKDQPQHF.

The rearrangement links TRBV4-1 to TRBJ2-3; maybe TRBD1 (6 bases). Germline CDR1 is MGHRA and CDR2 is YSYEKL. The CDR3 consists of 15 residues. V was clipped by 5 bases and J by 6 bases, with 18 bases between them. CDR3 region: CASSSRGTGGDTQYF. In DNA, the CDR3 is TGCGCCAGCAGCTCGAGGGGGACGGGCGGTGATACGCAGTATTTT.

The rearrangement uses TRBV7-2 and TRBJ2-7, with TRBD1 as a possible D gene (6 bases). V was trimmed by 2 bases and J by 4 bases, leaving 9 bases between them. Germline CDR1 is SGHTA and CDR2 is FQGNSA. This CDR3 comprises 13 residues. The CDR3 region has the DNA TGTGCCAGCAGCTTATACAGGGAGTACGAGCAGTACTTC. As protein: CASSLYREYEQYF.

The rearrangement links TRBV5-1 to TRBJ2-3, with no clear D. CDR3 length equals 14 residues. Germline CDR1 is SGHRS and CDR2 is YFSETQ. V was cut by 5 bases and J by 3 bases, with 13 bases left in between. The CDR3 DNA is TGCGCCAGCAGTTTTACCCCGCTAACAGATACGCAGTATTTT. This codes for CASSFTPLTDTQYF.

The gene calls are TRBV4-2 and TRBJ2-7, with D perhaps TRBD1 or TRBD2 (5 bases each). This CDR3 comprises 16 residues. V lost 5 bases, J lost 2 bases, and 19 bases lay in between. Germline V gives CDR1 LGHNA, CDR2 YNFKEQ. CDR3 nucleotides: TGTGCCAGCAGCTACAGCCCCCGGGACCCCGCCTACGAGCAGTACTTC. It codes for CASSYSPRDPAYEQYF.

CDR3 nucleotides: TGTGCCAGCAGCGTAGCAGGCCTCGGCTCCTACAATGAGCAGTTCTTC. It codes for CASSVAGLGSYNEQFF. The chain carries TRBV9 and TRBJ2-1; D remains ambiguous. CDR1 is SGDLS, CDR2 YYNGEE, per germline. This CDR3 comprises 16 residues. V lost 0 bases and J lost 0, with 10 bases in between.